One and the same sample provided the 29 T cell receptor beta chains below, sequenced in a study of OX40 agonist ivuxolimab in advanced cancers. Using immunoSEQ multiplex PCR, the repertoire was profiled, and TCRdb retains in-frame clones only, with some absent. The sample holds about 95,000 clones, 91% seen once. The source material was CD4+ or CD8+ T cells sorted from blood, sampled in a trial of the OX40 agonist ivuxolimab. The source of these receptors is an adult with an advanced solid tumor such as melanoma, head and neck, liver or kidney cancer.

This chain connects TRBV14 to TRBJ1-5; TRBD1 matches 7 bases. The CDR3 spans 15 residues. V shed 3 bases, J shed 4 bases, and the junction held 6 bases outside the gene matches. Per the germline V gene, CDR1 is SGHDN and CDR2 is FVKESK. CDR3: CASSHRQGGNQPQHF. DNA for the CDR3: TGTGCCAGCAGCCACAGACAGGGTGGGAATCAGCCCCAGCATTTT.

The chain uses TRBV30 and TRBJ2-5; D unresolved. Germline lookup yields CDR1 GTSNPN and CDR2 SVGIG (reference sequence). The CDR3 loop spans 15 amino acids. Trimming removed 2 bases at V and 2 bases at J, with 15 bases between. CDR3 loop: CAWSSIPHSQETQYF. DNA for the CDR3: TGTGCCTGGAGTTCGATCCCGCATTCGCAAGAGACCCAGTACTTC.

This chain uses TRBV19 with TRBJ1-5, with 7 positions matching TRBD1. V lost 6 bases and J lost 0; bases outside the gene matches: 5. There are 15 residues in the CDR3. CDR1 and CDR2 (germline): LNHDA, SQIVND (reference sequence). CDR3 sequence reads: CASREQGYSNQPQHF. The CDR3 DNA sequence: TGTGCCAGTAGGGAACAGGGGTATAGCAATCAGCCCCAGCATTTT.

The V and J genes are TRBV19 and TRBJ1-5; D call uncertain. V dropped 4 bases and J dropped 0 bases, with 16 bases sitting between them. Germline V lookup: CDR1 LNHDA, CDR2 SQIVND (reference sequence). The CDR3 is 17 amino acids. The CDR3 nucleotides are TGTGCCAGTAGTACATCCGGGGTCGGCTCTAGCAATCAGCCCCAGCATTTT. Residues: CASSTSGVGSSNQPQHF.

This clone was detected only once. This chain joins TRBV18 and TRBJ2-7, with TRBD2 as a possible D gene (5 bases). V was cut by 3 bases and J by 7 bases, with 13 bases left in between. Germline V gene data show CDR1 as KGHSH and CDR2 as LQKENI. This CDR3 has 13 amino acids. CDR3 residues: CASSPPAEGEQYF. The CDR3 region has the DNA TGTGCCAGCTCACCTCCAGCCGAGGGTGAGCAGTACTTC. Full variable domain (outside the CDR3, taken from reference TRBV18 and TRBJ2-7): NAGVMQNPRHLVRRRGQEARLRCSPMKGHSHVYWYRQLPEEGLKFMVYLQKENIIDESGMPKERFSAEFPKEGPSILRIQQVVRGDSAAYFCASSPPAEGEQYFGPGTRLTVT.

This sequence joins TRBV4-3 and TRBJ2-3; the match to TRBD2 covers 8 bases. The V segment lost 4 bases and the J segment 6 bases; nucleotides outside the gene matches: 9. CDR3 length equals 15 residues. CDR1 is LGHNA and CDR2 is YSLEER in the germline V gene. CDR3 sequence (DNA): TGCGCCAGCAGCCCCGGACTAGCCATATTTGATACGCAGTATTTT. Translation gives CASSPGLAIFDTQYF.

This CDR3 reads CASSPFWGHREIDGELFF. The CDR3 region has the DNA TGTGCCAGCAGCCCTTTTTGGGGCCACCGGGAAATTGACGGGGAGCTGTTTTTT. This sequence joins TRBV7-3 and TRBJ2-2, with D tentatively TRBD1 or TRBD2 (5 bases each). This CDR3 is 18 amino acids long. Per the germline V gene, CDR1 is SGHTA and CDR2 is FQGTGA. The germline V and J ends were trimmed by 5 bases and 7 bases, with 26 bases remaining between them.

This clone was found a few times. The chain uses TRBV30 and TRBJ1-1; unclear D gene. Trimming removed 2 bases from V and 0 bases from J, with 4 bases in between. CDR3 length equals 12 residues. The germline V gene has CDR1 GTSNPN and CDR2 SVGIG (reference sequence). In nucleotides, the CDR3 is TGTGCCTGGAGTCGGGTGAACACTGAAGCTTTCTTT. This sequence encodes CAWSRVNTEAFF.

The rearrangement uses TRBV6-6 and TRBJ2-3; possible D gene TRBD1, 6 bases. This CDR3 spans 15 amino acids. Germline V gene lookup returns CDR1 MNHNY and CDR2 SVGAGI (reference sequence). The germline V and J ends were trimmed by 8 bases and 1 base, with 16 bases remaining between them. As DNA, the CDR3 is TGTGCCAGCTCCGAGAGGGACATCGGCACAGATACGCAGTATTTT. Its translation: CASSERDIGTDTQYF.

The rearrangement links TRBV28 to TRBJ2-3; maybe TRBD1 (5 bases). The CDR3 is 15 residues long. V was shortened by 4 bases and J by 4 bases, with 15 bases between the two germline ends. Per germline, CDR1 MDHEN and CDR2 SYDVKM. The CDR3 spells CASSSQGVGADTQYF. In DNA form, the CDR3 reads TGTGCCAGCAGTTCGCAGGGCGTTGGCGCAGATACGCAGTATTTT.

The V gene is TRBV2, the J gene TRBJ2-5; D not resolved. Trimming removed 6 bases from V and 0 bases from J, with 2 bases in between. Germline values: CDR1 SNHLY, CDR2 FYNNEI. This CDR3 is built from 11 residues. DNA of the CDR3: TGTGCCAGCAGCTACCAAGAGACCCAGTACTTC. This encodes CASSYQETQYF.

The chain recombines TRBV11-2 with TRBJ1-2, with D unclear. The CDR3 contains 14 residues. CDR1 SGHAT and CDR2 FQNNGV come from the germline V gene. The V end was cut by 1 base, the J end by 4 bases, with 10 bases between. CDR3 in amino acids: CASSLGGSGYGYTF. The CDR3 DNA sequence: TGTGCCAGCAGCTTAGGGGGATCGGGCTATGGCTACACCTTC.

The chain carries TRBV5-6 and TRBJ1-4, with a tentative D call TRBD1 (5 bases). The V end was cut by 0 bases, the J end by 4 bases, with 7 bases between. CDR1 and CDR2 from the germline V gene are SGHDT and YYEEEE. The CDR3 totals 14 residues. The CDR3 loop is CASSLGQLNEKLFF. CDR3 DNA sequence: TGTGCCAGCAGCTTGGGACAGCTTAATGAAAAACTGTTTTTT.

This clone appeared a single time. The chain has TRBV5-6 and TRBJ2-1, with a tentative D call TRBD1 (5 bases). The CDR3 sequence is 14 residues long. Germline CDR1 SGHDT, CDR2 YYEEEE. Trimming removed 1 base from V and 8 bases from J, with 13 bases in between. The CDR3 sequence is CASSLPSRADEQFF. The CDR3 DNA sequence: TGTGCCAGCAGCTTGCCGTCCAGGGCAGATGAGCAGTTCTTC.

The V call is TRBV7-2, the J call TRBJ2-7, with D possibly being TRBD2 (5 bases). The CDR3 is 15 residues long. Germline CDR1 reads SGHTA; CDR2 reads FQGNSA. Trimming cost V 5 bases and J 0 bases, with 14 bases left between them. The CDR3: CASSTRRHPSYEQYF. CDR3 nucleotides: TGTGCCAGCAGCACTAGGCGTCACCCCTCCTACGAGCAGTACTTC. Together with reference TRBV7-2 and TRBJ2-7, the CDR3 gives the full variable domain: GAGVSQSPSNKVTEKGKDVELRCDPISGHTALYWYRQSLGQGLEFLIYFQGNSAPDKSGLPSDRFSAERTGGSVSTLTIQRTQQEDSAVYLCASSTRRHPSYEQYFGPGTRLTVT.

The chain couples TRBV2 to TRBJ2-1; 10 nucleotides match TRBD2. CDR1 is SNHLY and CDR2 is FYNNEI in the germline V gene. The V gene end was trimmed by 3 bases and the J gene end by 7 bases; junction bases not matched to a gene: 6. The CDR3 spans 15 residues. As DNA, the CDR3 is TGTGCCAGCAGTGATCACACTAGCGGGAAGAATGAGCAGTTCTTC. It codes for CASSDHTSGKNEQFF. Looking up the rest from reference TRBV2 and TRBJ2-1 gives the full variable domain: EPEVTQTPSHQVTQMGQEVILRCVPISNHLYFYWYRQILGQKVEFLVSFYNNEISEKSEIFDDQFSVERPDGSNFTLKIRSTKLEDSAMYFCASSDHTSGKNEQFFGPGTRLTVL.

For this clone: An end of the junction differs from the germline gene, which may be a read error. J is TRBJ1-2 and V is TRBV9; TRBD1 agrees at 7 bases. Germline V lookup: CDR1 SGDLS, CDR2 YYNGEE. This CDR3 has 14 residues. The CDR3 DNA follows: TGTGCCAGCAGCGTAACCCCTGAGGGGGCTTTCTTCTCCTTC. As protein: CASSVTPEGAFFSF.

This rearrangement joins TRBV4-1 to TRBJ2-2, with D perhaps matching TRBD1 (6 bases). Germline CDR1 reads MGHRA; CDR2 reads YSYEKL. With 0 bases removed from V and 6 bases from J, the gap between germline ends came to 14 bases. The CDR3 is 16 amino acids. CDR3 coding DNA: TGCGCCAGCAGCCAAGAAGTGGCAGGGGCGGCCGGGGAGCTGTTTTTT. Its translation is CASSQEVAGAAGELFF.

J is TRBJ1-6 and V is TRBV25-1; possible D gene TRBD1, 5 bases. V lost 7 bases to trimming and J lost 6 bases, with 13 bases between them. The V gene's germline CDR1 is MGHDK and CDR2 SYGVNS. CDR3 size: 14 residues. The CDR3 reads CASNLGLTNSPLHF. For the CDR3, the DNA is TGTGCCAGCAATCTGGGACTGACTAATTCACCCCTCCACTTT.

This clone was detected only once. The chain uses TRBV18 and TRBJ1-2; the D gene is possibly TRBD1 (6 bases). CDR1 is KGHSH, CDR2 LQKENI, per germline. This CDR3 is built from 14 residues. The V and J ends lost 2 bases and 5 bases respectively, with 12 bases between them. CDR3 sequence: CASSPTGGVYGYTF. CDR3 in DNA: TGTGCCAGCTCACCAACGGGGGGCGTTTATGGCTACACCTTC.

This sequence joins TRBV21-1 and TRBJ2-3; TRBD1, as called in the table, went unchecked against the DNA. TRBV21-1 is shown as a pseudogene. The CDR3 loop spans 15 amino acids. This chain's CDR3 is CASSKDPGRTDTQYF. The CDR3 DNA is TGTGCCAGCAGCAAAGATCCAGGGCGCACAGATACGCAGTATTTT.

The chain combines TRBV5-1 with TRBJ2-5, with D hard to call. This CDR3 region has 14 residues. Germline V CDR1 and CDR2: SGHRS, YFSETQ. Trimming removed 5 bases from V and 2 bases from J, with 13 bases in between. CDR3 sequence (DNA): TGCGCCAGCAGACACACACAGCAACAAGAGACCCAGTACTTC. Its protein is CASRHTQQQETQYF.

The rearrangement uses TRBV9 and TRBJ1-2; TRBD1 matches at 9 bases. The CDR3 spans 17 residues. The germline V gene has CDR1 SGDLS and CDR2 YYNGEE. V lost 4 bases and J lost 3; bases outside the gene matches: 13. CDR3 nucleotide sequence: TGTGCCAGCAGCAAAAGGGACAGGGCGAAGAGTGACTATGGCTACACCTTC. It translates to CASSKRDRAKSDYGYTF.

This clone has just one count. This chain links TRBV19 with TRBJ2-1; TRBD2 matches at 9 bases. The trim removed 5 bases at V and 6 bases at J, leaving 8 bases unmatched. Germline V lookup: CDR1 LNHDA, CDR2 SQIVND (reference sequence). The CDR3 covers 15 residues. CDR3 loop: CASSGASGRINEQFF. The CDR3 DNA sequence: TGTGCCAGTAGTGGCGCCAGCGGGAGGATCAATGAGCAGTTCTTC. The full variable domain, rest sourced from reference TRBV19 and TRBJ2-1, is DGGITQSPKYLFRKEGQNVTLSCEQNLNHDAMYWYRQDPGQGLRLIYYSQIVNDFQKGDIAEGYSVSREKKESFPLTVTSAQKNPTAFYLCASSGASGRINEQFFGPGTRLTVL.

The chain couples TRBV7-2 to TRBJ1-1; D gene unclear. CDR1 SGHTA and CDR2 FQGNSA come from the germline V gene. The CDR3 has 13 residues. V was trimmed by 5 bases and J by 1 base, leaving 8 bases between them. Here the CDR3 DNA reads TGTGCCAGCAGCCCGCAGAAGAACACTGAAGCTTTCTTT. This gives the protein CASSPQKNTEAFF.

This chain links TRBV5-1 with TRBJ2-2; 8 nucleotides match TRBD1. The germline gives CDR1 SGHRS, CDR2 YFSETQ. The CDR3 spans 16 residues. The trim removed 5 bases at V and 4 bases at J, leaving 10 bases unmatched. The chain's CDR3 is CASRPRAGGTTGELFF. The DNA for the CDR3 is TGCGCCAGCAGGCCCCGGGCAGGGGGCACCACCGGGGAGCTGTTTTTT.

The genes are TRBV5-1 and TRBJ2-1, with TRBD2 identical over 11 bases. The CDR3 loop spans 16 amino acids. The V gene's germline CDR1 is SGHRS and CDR2 YFSETQ. V was clipped by 1 base and J by 7 bases; unmatched bases: 7. CDR3 nucleotide sequence: TGCGCCAGCAGCTTGCAAACTAGCGGGAGTGGAAATGAGCAGTTCTTC. Translated, it gives CASSLQTSGSGNEQFF.

CDR3 sequence: CASSIIGGSDTQYF. CDR3 coding DNA: TGTGCCAGTAGTATTATTGGGGGTTCAGATACGCAGTATTTT. This sequence joins TRBV19 and TRBJ2-3; D tentatively fits TRBD1 or TRBD2 (5 bases each). The CDR3 totals 14 residues. Per germline, CDR1 LNHDA and CDR2 SQIVND (reference sequence). Trimming stripped 3 bases from V and 4 bases from J, with 11 bases between. The full variable domain, its missing parts supplied by reference TRBV19 and TRBJ2-3, is DGGITQSPKYLFRKEGQNVTLSCEQNLNHDAMYWYRQDPGQGLRLIYYSQIVNDFQKGDIAEGYSVSREKKESFPLTVTSAQKNPTAFYLCASSIIGGSDTQYFGPGTRLTVL.

The genes are TRBV6-8 and TRBJ1-2; D not resolved. Per the germline V gene, CDR1 is MNHGY and CDR2 is SAAAGT. The CDR3 loop spans 16 amino acids. V lost 0 bases to trimming and J lost 5 bases, with 16 bases between them. CDR3 in DNA: TGTGCCAGCAGTTACTCGGGTATAAGGGTCCCTTATGGCTACACCTTC. This translates into CASSYSGIRVPYGYTF.